This TCR beta chain is from a study of T cells in Graves' hyperthyroidism and ophthalmopathy. At the level of the study: Before any treatment, at initial diagnosis, peripheral blood was collected. Study-wide points: Most clonotypes that expanded in the thyroid above 0.001 also showed up in blood.

Notes on this clonotype: Antigen specificity is unknown.

Template material for amplifying TCR beta CDR3 regions consisted of RNA transcripts. HTBI primers drove first-round RT-PCR of the TCR CDR3. MiXCR, applied by TCRdb to the multiplex PCR reads, yields one record per CDR3 protein. The table lists some 800,000 distinct CDR3 sequences, approximately 40% of them singletons. The sequence was collected from a man aged 18 to 35 with Graves' hyperthyroidism. The sequenced sample consisted of blood.

For the CDR3, the DNA is TGCAGCGTTGAGAGGCCGGAAGCTTTCTTT. Protein: CSVERPEAFF. The genes are TRBV29-1 and TRBJ1-1; D is ambiguous. The CDR3 covers 10 residues. V was trimmed by 3 bases and J by 8 bases, leaving 7 bases between them. Germline lookup yields CDR1 SQVTM and CDR2 ANQGSEA. The entire variable domain, with the rest obtained from reference TRBV29-1 and TRBJ1-1, is as follows: SAVISQKPSRDICQRGTSLTIQCQVDSQVTMMFWYRQQPGQSLTLIATANQGSEATYESGFVIDKFPISRPNLTFSTLTVSNMSPEDSSIYLCSVERPEAFFGQGTRLTVV.